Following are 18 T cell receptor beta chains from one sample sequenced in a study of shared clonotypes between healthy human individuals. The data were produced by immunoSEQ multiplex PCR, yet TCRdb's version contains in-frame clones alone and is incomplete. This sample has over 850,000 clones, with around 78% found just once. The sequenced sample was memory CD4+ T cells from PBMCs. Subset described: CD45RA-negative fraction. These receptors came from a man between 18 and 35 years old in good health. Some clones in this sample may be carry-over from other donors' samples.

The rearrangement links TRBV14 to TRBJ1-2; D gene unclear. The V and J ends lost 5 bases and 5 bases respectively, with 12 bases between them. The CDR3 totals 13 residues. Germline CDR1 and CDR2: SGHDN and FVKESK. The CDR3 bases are TGTGCCAGCAGCAGACTAGGCGTTTATGGCTACACCTTC. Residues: CASSRLGVYGYTF.

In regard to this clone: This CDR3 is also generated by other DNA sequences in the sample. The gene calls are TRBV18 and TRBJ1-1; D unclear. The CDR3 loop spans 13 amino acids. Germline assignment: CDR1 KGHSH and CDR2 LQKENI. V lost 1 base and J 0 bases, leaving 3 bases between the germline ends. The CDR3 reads CASSPRMNTEAFF. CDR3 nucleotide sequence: TGTGCCAGCTCACCACGGATGAACACTGAAGCTTTCTTT.

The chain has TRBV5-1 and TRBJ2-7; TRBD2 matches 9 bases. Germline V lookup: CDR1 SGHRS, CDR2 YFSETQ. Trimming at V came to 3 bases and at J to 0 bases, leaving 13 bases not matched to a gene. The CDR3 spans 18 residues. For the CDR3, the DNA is TGCGCCAGCAGCTCGTTGGGGGCGGGAGGGCATAGCTCCTACGAGCAGTACTTC. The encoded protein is CASSSLGAGGHSSYEQYF.

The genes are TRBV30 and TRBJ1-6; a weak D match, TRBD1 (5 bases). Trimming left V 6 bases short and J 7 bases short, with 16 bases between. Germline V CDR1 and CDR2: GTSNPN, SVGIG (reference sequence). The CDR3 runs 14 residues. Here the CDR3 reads CACFYGTGNSPLHF. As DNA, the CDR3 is TGTGCCTGCTTTTACGGGACGGGGAATTCACCCCTCCACTTT.

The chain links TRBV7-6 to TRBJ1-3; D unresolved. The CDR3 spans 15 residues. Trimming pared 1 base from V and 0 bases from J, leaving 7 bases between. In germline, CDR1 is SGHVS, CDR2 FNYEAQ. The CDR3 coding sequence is TGTGCCAGCAGCTTAGGGACCCTCTCTGGAAACACCATATATTTT. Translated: CASSLGTLSGNTIYF.

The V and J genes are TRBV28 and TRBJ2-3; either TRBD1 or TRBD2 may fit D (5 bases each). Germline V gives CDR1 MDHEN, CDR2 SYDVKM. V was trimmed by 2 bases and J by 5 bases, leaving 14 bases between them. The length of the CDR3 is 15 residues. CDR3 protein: CASSLGTVAIDTQYF. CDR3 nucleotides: TGTGCCAGCAGTTTAGGGACGGTGGCTATAGATACGCAGTATTTT.

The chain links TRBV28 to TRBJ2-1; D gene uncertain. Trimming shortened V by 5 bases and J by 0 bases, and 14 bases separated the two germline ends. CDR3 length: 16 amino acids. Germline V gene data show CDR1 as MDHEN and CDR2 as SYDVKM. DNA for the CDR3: TGTGCCAGCAGTGGTTGGGAACCAGGCTCCTACAATGAGCAGTTCTTC. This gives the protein CASSGWEPGSYNEQFF. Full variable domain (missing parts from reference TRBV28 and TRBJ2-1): DVKVTQSSRYLVKRTGEKVFLECVQDMDHENMFWYRQDPGLGLRLIYFSYDVKMKEKGDIPEGYSVSREKKERFSLILESASTNQTSMYLCASSGWEPGSYNEQFFGPGTRLTVL.

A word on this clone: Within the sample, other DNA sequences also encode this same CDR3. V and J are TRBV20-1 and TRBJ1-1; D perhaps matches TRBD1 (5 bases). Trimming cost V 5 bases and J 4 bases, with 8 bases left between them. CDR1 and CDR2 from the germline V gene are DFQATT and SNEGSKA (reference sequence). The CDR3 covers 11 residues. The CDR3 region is CSARGGTEAFF. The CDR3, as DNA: TGCAGTGCTCGGGGGGGCACTGAAGCTTTCTTT.

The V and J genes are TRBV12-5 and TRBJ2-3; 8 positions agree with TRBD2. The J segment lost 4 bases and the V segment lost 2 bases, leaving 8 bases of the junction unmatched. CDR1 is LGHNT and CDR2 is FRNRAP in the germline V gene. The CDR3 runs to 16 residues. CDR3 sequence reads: CASGLPGQREPDTQYF. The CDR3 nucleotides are TGTGCTAGTGGTTTGCCCGGCCAGCGGGAGCCAGATACGCAGTATTTT.

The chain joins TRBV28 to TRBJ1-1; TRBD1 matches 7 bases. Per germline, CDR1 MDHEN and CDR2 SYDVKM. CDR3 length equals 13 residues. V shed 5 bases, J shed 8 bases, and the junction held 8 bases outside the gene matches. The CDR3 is CASSRGLYPEAFF. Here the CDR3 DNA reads TGTGCCAGCAGTAGGGGGCTGTACCCCGAAGCTTTCTTT.

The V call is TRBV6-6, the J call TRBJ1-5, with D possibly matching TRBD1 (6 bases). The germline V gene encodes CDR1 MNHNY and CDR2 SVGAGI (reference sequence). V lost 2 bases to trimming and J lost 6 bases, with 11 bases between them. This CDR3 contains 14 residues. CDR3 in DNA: TGTGCCAGCAGTTACGGGGGGGCTTTTCAGCCCCAGCATTTT. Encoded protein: CASSYGGAFQPQHF.

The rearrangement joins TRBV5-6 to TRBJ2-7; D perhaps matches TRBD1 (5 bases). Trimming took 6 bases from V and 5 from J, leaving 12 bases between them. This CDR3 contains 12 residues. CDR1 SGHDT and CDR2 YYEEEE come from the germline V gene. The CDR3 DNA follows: TGTGCCAGCACCCAGGGTTCTAACGAGCAGTACTTC. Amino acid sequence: CASTQGSNEQYF.

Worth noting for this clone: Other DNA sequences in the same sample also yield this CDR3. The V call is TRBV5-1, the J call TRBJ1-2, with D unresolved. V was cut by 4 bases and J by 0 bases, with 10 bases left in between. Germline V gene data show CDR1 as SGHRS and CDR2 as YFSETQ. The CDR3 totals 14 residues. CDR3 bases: TGCGCCAGCAGCCCGGACGGGACTAACTATGGCTACACCTTC. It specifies CASSPDGTNYGYTF. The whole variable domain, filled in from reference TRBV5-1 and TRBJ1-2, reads KAGVTQTPRYLIKTRGQQVTLSCSPISGHRSVSWYQQTPGQGLQFLFEYFSETQRNKGNFPGRFSGRQFSNSRSEMNVSTLELGDSALYLCASSPDGTNYGYTFGSGTRLTVV.

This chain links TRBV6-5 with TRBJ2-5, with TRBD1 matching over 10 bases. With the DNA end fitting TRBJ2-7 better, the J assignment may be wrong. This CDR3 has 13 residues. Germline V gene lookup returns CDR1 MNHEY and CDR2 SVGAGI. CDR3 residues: CASRGTGDYEQYF. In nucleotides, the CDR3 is TGTGCCAGCAGAGGGACAGGGGACTACGAGCAGTACTTC.

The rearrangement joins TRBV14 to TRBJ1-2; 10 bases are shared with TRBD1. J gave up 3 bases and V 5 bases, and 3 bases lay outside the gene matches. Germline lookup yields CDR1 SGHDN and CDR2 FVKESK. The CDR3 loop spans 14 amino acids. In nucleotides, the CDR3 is TGTGCCAGCAGCGGACAGGGGGGGGACTATGGCTACACCTTC. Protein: CASSGQGGDYGYTF.

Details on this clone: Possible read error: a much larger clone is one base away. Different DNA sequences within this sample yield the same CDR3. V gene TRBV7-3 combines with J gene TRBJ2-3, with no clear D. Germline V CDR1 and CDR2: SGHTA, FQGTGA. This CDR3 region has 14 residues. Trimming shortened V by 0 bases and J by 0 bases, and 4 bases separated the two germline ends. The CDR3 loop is CASSLTGSTDTQYF. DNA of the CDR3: TGTGCCAGCAGCTTAACCGGGAGCACAGATACGCAGTATTTT.

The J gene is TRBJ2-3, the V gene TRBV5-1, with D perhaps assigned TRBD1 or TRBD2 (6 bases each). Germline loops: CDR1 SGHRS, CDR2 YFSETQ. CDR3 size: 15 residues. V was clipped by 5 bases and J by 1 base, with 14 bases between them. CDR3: CASRPGGEGTDTQYF. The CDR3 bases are TGCGCCAGCAGACCCGGGGGCGAGGGCACAGATACGCAGTATTTT.

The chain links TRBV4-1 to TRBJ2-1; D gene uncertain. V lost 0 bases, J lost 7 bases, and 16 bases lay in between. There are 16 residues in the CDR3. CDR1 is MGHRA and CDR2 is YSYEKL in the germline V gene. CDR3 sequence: CASSQDSRPVLNEQFF. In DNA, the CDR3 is TGCGCCAGCAGCCAAGATAGTAGGCCAGTCCTGAATGAGCAGTTCTTC.